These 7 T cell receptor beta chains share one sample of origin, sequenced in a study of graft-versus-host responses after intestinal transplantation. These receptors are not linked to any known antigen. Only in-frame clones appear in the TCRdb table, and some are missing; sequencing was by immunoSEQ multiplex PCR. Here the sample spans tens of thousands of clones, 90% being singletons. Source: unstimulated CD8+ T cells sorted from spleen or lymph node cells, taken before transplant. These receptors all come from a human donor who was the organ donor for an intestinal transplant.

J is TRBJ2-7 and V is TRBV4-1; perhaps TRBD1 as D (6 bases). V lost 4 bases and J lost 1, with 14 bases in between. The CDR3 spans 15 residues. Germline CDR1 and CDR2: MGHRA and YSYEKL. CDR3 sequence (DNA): TGCGCCAGCAGCCGTTCCGCAGGGGCTTCCTACGAGCAGTACGTC. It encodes CASSRSAGASYEQYV.

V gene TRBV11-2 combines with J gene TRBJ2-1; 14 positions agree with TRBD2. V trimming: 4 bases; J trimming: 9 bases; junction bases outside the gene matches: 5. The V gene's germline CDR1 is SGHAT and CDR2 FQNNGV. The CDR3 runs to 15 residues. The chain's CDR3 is CASSSWTSGGLEQFF. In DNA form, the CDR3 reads TGTGCCAGCAGCTCCTGGACTAGCGGGGGGCTTGAGCAGTTCTTC.

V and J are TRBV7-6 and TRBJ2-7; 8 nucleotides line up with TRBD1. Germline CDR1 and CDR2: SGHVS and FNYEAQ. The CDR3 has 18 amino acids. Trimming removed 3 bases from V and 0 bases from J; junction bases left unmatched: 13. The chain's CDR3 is CASSFNRTGIRSSYEQYV. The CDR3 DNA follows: TGTGCCAGCAGCTTCAACCGGACAGGGATAAGGAGCTCCTACGAGCAGTACGTC.

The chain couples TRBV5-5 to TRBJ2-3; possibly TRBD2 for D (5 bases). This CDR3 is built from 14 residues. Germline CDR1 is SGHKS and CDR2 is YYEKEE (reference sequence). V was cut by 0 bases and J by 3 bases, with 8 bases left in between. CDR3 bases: TGTGCCAGCAGCTTGGGTGGGGAGACAGATACGCAGTATTTT. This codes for CASSLGGETDTQYF.

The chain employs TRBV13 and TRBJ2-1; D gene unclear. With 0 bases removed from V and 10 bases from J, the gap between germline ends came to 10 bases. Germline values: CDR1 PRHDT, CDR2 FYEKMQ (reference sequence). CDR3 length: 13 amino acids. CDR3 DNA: TGTGCCAGCAGCTTAGGTCCCCCCGGGGAGCAGTTCTTC. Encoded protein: CASSLGPPGEQFF.

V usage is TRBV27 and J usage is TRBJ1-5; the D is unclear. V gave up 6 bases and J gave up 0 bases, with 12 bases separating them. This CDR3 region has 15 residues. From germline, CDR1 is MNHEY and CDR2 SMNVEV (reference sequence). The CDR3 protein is CASRTYTDSNQPQHF. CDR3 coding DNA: TGTGCCAGCAGAACCTACACAGATAGCAATCAGCCCCAGCATTTT.

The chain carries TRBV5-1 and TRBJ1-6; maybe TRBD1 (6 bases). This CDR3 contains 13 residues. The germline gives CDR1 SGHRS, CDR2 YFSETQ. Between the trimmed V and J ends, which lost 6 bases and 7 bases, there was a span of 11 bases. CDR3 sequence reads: CASTQGGNSPLHF. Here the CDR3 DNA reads TGCGCCAGCACACAGGGTGGGAATTCACCCCTCCACTTT.